This entry features one T cell receptor (beta chain) sequence. Its antigen is unidentified. The data were obtained in a study of beta chain features in type 1 diabetes. Whole-study results and caveats: For Type 1 diabetes patients, all four CD4+ subsets carried TCRB CDR3s that were moderately but significantly shorter.

V shed 6 bases and J 4 bases; nucleotides not matched to a gene: 8. This CDR3 spans 14 amino acids. The germline V gene has CDR1 MGHRA and CDR2 YSYEKL. Isolated RNA was reverse transcribed in full, so expressed TCRB transcripts were sequenced. Measured with immunoSEQ multiplex PCR; TCRdb has only the in-frame clones, and not every one. The sample has around 310,000 clones; roughly 11% are singletons. The chain joins TRBV4-1 to TRBJ2-5; 7 nucleotides align to TRBD1. The sequenced sample consisted of naive CD4+ T cells from blood. The receptor's source is a woman aged 30 to 39 in good health. CDR3 bases: TGCGCCAGCAGTCCCCGACAGGGACCAGAGACCCAGTACTTC. Translating gives CASSPRQGPETQYF.